This T cell receptor (beta chain) derives from a study of blood T cell repertoires in COVID-19. Seattle-derived patients entered the study during active infection and were followed longitudinally. Trimming cost V 4 bases and J 2 bases; bases outside gene matches: 9. The CDR3 contains 16 residues. The germline CDR1 and CDR2 sequences are MNHEY and SMNVEV (reference sequence). Original processing notes: Amplifying reference gene primers gave estimates of nucleated cell counts. The repertoire was sequenced with immunoSEQ multiplex PCR; TCRdb's copy has only in-frame clones and lacks some. D and trimming were read from the DNA, whereas the V and J calls and clone size are those reported in that table. This table has around 150,000 clones, over 80% appearing once.

The sequenced material came from peripheral blood. This TCR derives from a young man with COVID-19, enrolled during active disease. The rearrangement links TRBV27 to TRBJ1-2; 8 bases line up with TRBD1. CDR3: CASSWGQGAGNYGYTF. CDR3 DNA sequence: TGTGCCAGCAGTTGGGGCCAGGGGGCGGGGAACTATGGCTACACCTTC.